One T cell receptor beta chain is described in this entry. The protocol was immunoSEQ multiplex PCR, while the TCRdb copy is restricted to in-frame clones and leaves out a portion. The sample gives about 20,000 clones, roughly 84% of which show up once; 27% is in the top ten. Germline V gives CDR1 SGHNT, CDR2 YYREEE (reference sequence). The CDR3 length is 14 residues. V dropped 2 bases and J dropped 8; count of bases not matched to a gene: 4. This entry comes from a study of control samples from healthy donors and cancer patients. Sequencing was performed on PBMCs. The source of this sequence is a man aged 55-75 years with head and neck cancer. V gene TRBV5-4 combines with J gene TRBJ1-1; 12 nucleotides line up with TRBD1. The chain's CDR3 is CASSFGDRGREAFF. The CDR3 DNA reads TGTGCCAGCAGCTTCGGGGACAGGGGGCGAGAAGCTTTCTTT. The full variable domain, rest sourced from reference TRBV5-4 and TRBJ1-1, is ETGVTQSPTHLIKTRGQQVTLRCSSQSGHNTVSWYQQALGQGPQFIFQYYREEENGRGNFPPRFSGLQFPNYSSELNVNALELDDSALYLCASSFGDRGREAFFGQGTRLTVV.